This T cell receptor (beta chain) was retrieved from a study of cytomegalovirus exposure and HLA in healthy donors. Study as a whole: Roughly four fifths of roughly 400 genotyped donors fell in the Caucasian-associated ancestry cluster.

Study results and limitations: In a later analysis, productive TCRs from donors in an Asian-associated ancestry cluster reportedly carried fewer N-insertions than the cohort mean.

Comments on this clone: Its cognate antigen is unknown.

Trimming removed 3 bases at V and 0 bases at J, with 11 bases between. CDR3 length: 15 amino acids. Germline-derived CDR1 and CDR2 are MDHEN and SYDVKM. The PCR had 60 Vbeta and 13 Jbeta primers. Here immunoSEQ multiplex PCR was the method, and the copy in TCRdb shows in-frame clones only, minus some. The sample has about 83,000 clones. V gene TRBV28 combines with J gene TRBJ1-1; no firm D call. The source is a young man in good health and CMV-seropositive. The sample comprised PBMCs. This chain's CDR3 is CASSFSGHMNTEAFF. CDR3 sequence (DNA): TGTGCCAGCAGTTTTTCGGGTCATATGAACACTGAAGCTTTCTTT.